The next 20 T cell receptor beta chains were all read from a single sample in a study of blood T cell repertoires in COVID-19. Generated by immunoSEQ multiplex PCR, the TCRdb table keeps only in-frame clones and is missing some. The sample has more than 200,000 clones; around four fifths are singletons. Sequenced: peripheral blood. The receptors were gathered from a man aged 55-75 years with acute or convalescent COVID-19.

J is TRBJ1-6 and V is TRBV10-2; maybe TRBD1 (6 bases). This CDR3 comprises 15 residues. The V gene's germline CDR1 is WSHSY and CDR2 SAAADI. Trimming removed 2 bases from V and 4 bases from J, with 9 bases in between. The CDR3 nucleotides are TGCGCCAGCAGTGAGGGACAGATATATAATTCACCCCTCCACTTT. It encodes CASSEGQIYNSPLHF.

V usage is TRBV7-9 and J usage is TRBJ1-2; 7 bases fit TRBD1. Germline V gene lookup returns CDR1 SEHNR and CDR2 FQNEAQ (reference sequence). V gave up 7 bases and J gave up 0 bases; unmatched junction bases: 11. The CDR3 has 16 amino acids. The CDR3 is CASTPGRGQPNYGYTF. Here the CDR3 DNA reads TGTGCCAGCACCCCGGGAAGGGGGCAACCTAACTATGGCTACACCTTC.

The chain recombines TRBV6-5 with TRBJ1-2, with D possibly being TRBD1 (6 bases). Germline CDR1 reads MNHEY; CDR2 reads SVGAGI. The ends were cut back, 5 bases at V and 2 bases at J, with 12 bases in the middle. This CDR3 has 14 residues. This CDR3 reads CASSPGTSNYGYTF. Here the CDR3 DNA reads TGTGCCAGCAGTCCGGGGACATCCAACTATGGCTACACCTTC.

The CDR3 DNA reads as TGTGCCAGCAGTTTAAGGACAGGGCTAGCCAAAAACATTCAGTACTTC. Translated: CASSLRTGLAKNIQYF. The chain joins TRBV27 to TRBJ2-4; 8 bases agree with TRBD1. Per germline, CDR1 MNHEY and CDR2 SMNVEV (reference sequence). Germline trimming cut 2 bases from V and 0 bases from J; bases unmatched to any gene: 3. The CDR3 covers 16 residues.

The chain uses TRBV28 and TRBJ1-5; no reliable D call. CDR1 and CDR2 from the germline V gene are MDHEN and SYDVKM. The CDR3 covers 14 residues. The germline V and J ends were trimmed by 2 bases and 9 bases, with 14 bases remaining between them. The CDR3 nucleotides read TGTGCCAGCAGTTTAGGGCAGTTGGAACTGCCCCAGCATTTT. It codes for CASSLGQLELPQHF.

The rearrangement joins TRBV7-6 to TRBJ2-7; 7 nucleotides line up with TRBD1. This CDR3 contains 15 residues. J gave up 6 bases and V 0 bases, and 8 bases lay outside the gene matches. The germline gives CDR1 SGHVS, CDR2 FNYEAQ. The CDR3 is CASSLAAQGTPEQYF. In DNA, the CDR3 is TGTGCCAGCAGCTTAGCGGCACAGGGGACCCCCGAGCAGTACTTC.

This sequence joins TRBV7-9 and TRBJ2-7; 8 bases map to TRBD1. Germline V gene data show CDR1 as SEHNR and CDR2 as FQNEAQ (reference sequence). The CDR3 spans 15 residues. J gave up 3 bases and V 3 bases, and 7 bases lay outside the gene matches. The CDR3 DNA is TGTGCCAGCAGCTTCGGACAGGGTGGATTCTACGAGCAGTACTTC. It codes for CASSFGQGGFYEQYF. Supplemented by reference TRBV7-9 and TRBJ2-7, the full variable domain reads DTGVSQNPRHKITKRGQNVTFRCDPISEHNRLYWYRQTLGQGPEFLTYFQNEAQLEKSRLLSDRFSAERPKGSFSTLEIQRTEQGDSAMYLCASSFGQGGFYEQYFGPGTRLTVT.

This clone has just a few counts. The rearrangement links TRBV2 to TRBJ1-2; 8 positions match TRBD1. This CDR3 spans 15 amino acids. V lost 2 bases and J lost 2; bases outside the gene matches: 4. Per germline, CDR1 SNHLY and CDR2 FYNNEI. CDR3 nucleotide sequence: TGTGCCAGCAGTGAAAGGGCAGGGGGCAACTATGGCTACACCTTC. This codes for CASSERAGGNYGYTF.

This clone was counted a single time. The chain links TRBV11-2 to TRBJ2-5; 14 bases fit TRBD2. CDR3 length: 19 residues. V shed 0 bases, J shed 1 base, and the junction held 7 bases outside the gene matches. The germline gives CDR1 SGHAT, CDR2 FQNNGV. The CDR3 DNA sequence: TGTGCCAGCAGCTTAGATGCCAGACTAGCGGGAGGGGCCCAAGAGACCCAGTACTTC. It codes for CASSLDARLAGGAQETQYF.

The chain joins TRBV10-1 to TRBJ2-5; a possible D gene is TRBD1 (5 bases). V gave up 2 bases and J gave up 5 bases, with 15 bases separating them. CDR3 size: 15 residues. Germline CDR1 WNHNN, CDR2 SYGVQD (reference sequence). The DNA for the CDR3 is TGCGCCAGCAGTGAGGTGGGGCTCAGCAGGGAGACCCAGTACTTC. Protein sequence: CASSEVGLSRETQYF.

This chain links TRBV3-1 (or the pseudogene TRBV3-2) with TRBJ2-1; no firm D call. The germline gives CDR1 LGHDT, CDR2 YNNKEL (reference sequence). This CDR3 region has 12 residues. V dropped 1 base and J dropped 6 bases, with 4 bases sitting between them. The CDR3 DNA sequence: TGTGCCAGCAGCCAAGTAATCAATGAGCAGTTCTTC. Amino acid sequence: CASSQVINEQFF.

The rearrangement uses TRBV6-5 and TRBJ1-3, with D hard to call. CDR3 size: 15 residues. Germline V CDR1 and CDR2: MNHEY, SVGAGI. V dropped 0 bases and J dropped 1 base, with 7 bases sitting between them. CDR3 protein: CASSYSAVSGNTIYF. The CDR3 DNA follows: TGTGCCAGCAGTTACTCGGCAGTGTCTGGAAACACCATATATTTT.

The chain joins TRBV6-5 to TRBJ1-5; D gene ambiguous. Trimming took 8 bases from V and 4 from J, leaving 15 bases between them. Germline lookup yields CDR1 MNHEY and CDR2 SVGAGI. There are 14 residues in the CDR3. CDR3 sequence (DNA): TGTGCCAGCCCCATCGCAACTTCGAATCAGCCCCAGCATTTT. Encoded protein: CASPIATSNQPQHF.

This clone showed up just once. This sequence joins TRBV28 and TRBJ2-2, with D possibly matching TRBD2 (6 bases). Germline V CDR1 and CDR2: MDHEN, SYDVKM. Between the trimmed V and J ends, which lost 3 bases and 9 bases, there was a span of 17 bases. The CDR3 is made up of 15 amino acids. CDR3 sequence: CASSLTRDSGRELFF. Written as DNA, the CDR3 is TGTGCCAGCAGTTTGACCCGGGACTCAGGCAGGGAGCTGTTTTTT.

The chain employs TRBV6-6 and TRBJ1-1; possible D gene TRBD1, 5 bases. Trimming pared 8 bases from V and 2 bases from J, leaving 9 bases between. CDR3 length equals 12 residues. CDR1 MNHNY and CDR2 SVGAGI come from the germline V gene (reference sequence). The CDR3 DNA reads as TGTGCCAGCGGTACAGGTAACACTGAAGCTTTCTTT. This sequence encodes CASGTGNTEAFF.

The chain has TRBV7-8 and TRBJ1-3, with D possibly matching TRBD1 (5 bases). Germline loops: CDR1 SGHVS, CDR2 FQNEAQ. The CDR3 runs to 12 residues. V was trimmed by 5 bases and J by 8 bases, leaving 10 bases between them. The CDR3, as DNA: TGTGCCAGCAGCCTGGGAGGGGACACCATATATTTT. This encodes CASSLGGDTIYF.

This chain joins TRBV5-1 and TRBJ2-5; 14 bases are a match to TRBD2. V gave up 3 bases and J gave up 0 bases; unmatched junction bases: 4. The CDR3 totals 17 residues. Germline CDR1 SGHRS, CDR2 YFSETQ. In DNA form, the CDR3 reads TGCGCCAGCAGCTCCGGGACTAGCGGGGGTAACCAAGAGACCCAGTACTTC. This gives the protein CASSSGTSGGNQETQYF. Filled out from reference TRBV5-1 and TRBJ2-5, the complete variable domain reads KAGVTQTPRYLIKTRGQQVTLSCSPISGHRSVSWYQQTPGQGLQFLFEYFSETQRNKGNFPGRFSGRQFSNSRSEMNVSTLELGDSALYLCASSSGTSGGNQETQYFGPGTRLLVL.

V usage is TRBV7-6 and J usage is TRBJ1-2; maybe TRBD1 (5 bases). Trimming took off 5 bases at V and 1 base at J, with 17 bases between the two ends. CDR1 is SGHVS, CDR2 FNYEAQ, per germline. The CDR3 runs 16 residues. The DNA of the CDR3 is TGTGCCAGCAGCAAAGGGACTCCAGACCTTAACTATGGCTACACCTTC. Residues: CASSKGTPDLNYGYTF.

This chain uses TRBV5-4 with TRBJ2-2, with D perhaps TRBD2 (6 bases). V was cut by 4 bases and J by 1 base, with 14 bases left in between. Germline V lookup: CDR1 SGHNT, CDR2 YYREEE (reference sequence). The CDR3 runs 16 residues. CDR3 coding DNA: TGTGCCAGCAGCCCACCGGGACTCCGGAACACCGGGGAGCTGTTTTTT. The encoded protein is CASSPPGLRNTGELFF.

The rearrangement links TRBV4-1 to TRBJ2-7, with D possibly TRBD2 on 6 matching bases. The CDR3 spans 13 residues. Trimming cost V 5 bases and J 4 bases, with 12 bases left between them. From germline, CDR1 is MGHRA and CDR2 YSYEKL. The CDR3 loop reads CASSYRESYEQYF. CDR3 in DNA: TGCGCCAGCAGCTACCGGGAGAGTTACGAGCAGTACTTC.